This T cell receptor beta chain is drawn from a study of cytomegalovirus exposure and HLA in healthy donors. General study points: The investigators catalogued 150 to 200 TCR beta chains as cytomegalovirus-associated.

Primers for the PCR totalled 60 Vbeta and 13 Jbeta. The assay was immunoSEQ multiplex PCR, and TCRdb's table has in-frame clones only and misses some. The sample has some 200,000 clones; approximately 84% are singletons. As concerns this clone: Its specificity is unknown. At the DNA level, this CDR3 is encoded by other sequences in the same sample as well.

This CDR3 contains 17 residues. V gave up 7 bases and J gave up 0 bases, with 21 bases separating them. Material for sequencing was PBMCs. V and J are TRBV23-1 and TRBJ1-1; no definite D call. TRBV23-1 is an ORF, with its function uncertain. The TCR comes from a man aged 50-59 years in good health and CMV-seronegative. The CDR3 nucleotides read TGCGCCAGCATACGCTTGGGAGGGCGTAGTATGAACACTGAAGCTTTCTTT. Its protein is CASIRLGGRSMNTEAFF.